A single TCR beta chain is shown here with its context. Its specific antigen is unknown. Base qualities are not at hand, and no much larger clone is one base apart. Whole blood was collected in K2EDTA tubes by collaborating institutions according to the institutions' own protocols. For TCRbeta analysis, collaborators shipped samples in one of three forms: frozen whole blood, isolated PBMCs, or DNA extracted from either of those sample types. The immunoSEQ Assay, a bias-controlled multiplex PCR, was used to amplify TCRbeta CDR3 regions from genomic DNA. The study's processing was this. Within the assay, amplification of reference gene primers was used to estimate how many nucleated cells each sample contained. Sequence reads were collapsed and filtered to measure the absolute abundance of every unique TCRbeta CDR3 rearrangement. For each sample, productive Simpson clonality was calculated as the square root of Simpson's diversity index across productive rearrangements. Not all clones reach the TCRdb copy of this immuneACCESS table, which keeps in-frame sequences only. Checked studies attribute under half of the gap to unresolved V genes and leave the rest unexplained. V and J calls plus clone size are reproduced from that table; the DNA served to infer D and trimming. This sample comprises just over 30,000 clones, about 90% of them detected only once. Jointly, the top ten make up 0.5% to 0.7% of the sample.

This sample is drawn from a study of blood T cell repertoires in COVID-19 (dated by TCRdb to about 2020). General notes on the study: Samples from collaborators originated in the United States, Italy and Spain and spanned both the acute and convalescent phases of COVID-19. The material from the prospective study consisted of cDNA or gDNA derived from T cells, B-cell-depleted T cells, or PBMCs. Deeply sampled blood TCRbeta repertoires from subjects exposed to, actively infected with, or recovered from COVID-19 were included in the dataset. The repertoires were made available in a free public database intended to serve as a resource for research on the immune response to SARS-CoV-2. The samples were drawn from the first 160 participants of the ongoing ImmuneRACE study and from over 950 subjects provided by 6 global collaborators. The sample metadata nearly always contained a de-identified subject ID, COVID-19 status, age in years and sex. Where available, HLA class I and class II types were obtained from metadata supplied by the sample provider rather than from assay-based typing. Beyond this particular receptor, the publication reports: The quantity of clinical and demographic metadata differed by source and by participant and was supplied without curation.

As encoded in the germline V gene (reference sequence), CDR1 is SEHNR while CDR2 is FQNEAQ. The junction carries 14 bases between V and J, which are trimmed by 3 bases and 3 bases respectively. The CDR3 has 15 amino acids, counting the end cysteine and phenylalanine. The read is trimmed to its CDR3 DNA, 45 bases read in frame from base 1. The rearrangement combines TRBV7-9 with TRBJ1-1; TRBD1 could be the D gene, as 6 bases match. The sequenced sample was peripheral blood. The clonotype comes from a woman in her 40s with active or convalescent COVID-19. The base sequence is TGTGCCAGCAGCTTGAACAGGGCAGTGGACACTGAAGCTTTCTTT. The encoded protein is CASSLNRAVDTEAFF. Where the CDR3 stops, the reference TRBV7-9 and TRBJ1-1 genes take over; the full variable domain is DTGVSQNPRHKITKRGQNVTFRCDPISEHNRLYWYRQTLGQGPEFLTYFQNEAQLEKSRLLSDRFSAERPKGSFSTLEIQRTEQGDSAMYLCASSLNRAVDTEAFFGQGTRLTVV.